These T cell receptor beta chains were read from a single sample in a study of T cell responses to AZD1222 COVID-19 vaccine. Clones were sequenced by immunoSEQ multiplex PCR, and TCRdb holds only the in-frame ones, with some missing. Among roughly 150,000 clones, around nine tenths were seen once, and the ten largest hold more than 5%. The sequencing here drew on peripheral blood, taken on day 0 of AZD1222 vaccination. All receptors come from an adult in good health. Both conserved end residues are part of each CDR3. D genes are given only for firm matches. Expanded clones get a size class; other rows say once, few or many, or leave the size out.

J gene	V gene	clone size	D gene	CDR3 protein	CDR3 DNA
TRBJ2-7	TRBV28	.	TRBD2	CASSSPGTSGGQQYF	TGTGCCAGCAGTTCCCCCGGGACTAGCGGGGGGCAGCAGTACTTC
TRBJ2-7	TRBV5-6	once	TRBD1	CASEAGGYEQYF	TGTGCCAGCGAGGCAGGGGGTTACGAGCAGTACTTC
TRBJ1-2	TRBV4-1	.	.	CASSQDWGAYGYTF	TGCGCCAGCAGCCAAGATTGGGGGGCCTATGGCTACACCTTC
TRBJ2-5	TRBV18	.	.	CASSPLQETQYF	TGTGCCAGCTCACCACTTCAAGAGACCCAGTACTTC
TRBJ2-5	TRBV7-3	.	.	CASSLSNQETQYF	TGTGCCAGCAGCTTATCTAACCAAGAGACCCAGTACTTC
TRBJ2-2	TRBV9	.	.	CASSVGGGLTYGTGELFF	TGTGCCAGCAGCGTAGGGGGAGGACTAACCTACGGGACCGGGGAGCTGTTTTTT
TRBJ2-1	TRBV29-1	.	TRBD2	CSVEDRGLAGAMEQFF	TGCAGCGTTGAAGATCGAGGGCTAGCGGGCGCTATGGAGCAGTTCTTC
TRBJ1-6	TRBV19	.	TRBD1	CASRPAGQYNSPLHF	TGTGCCAGTAGACCAGCGGGACAGTATAATTCACCCCTCCACTTT
TRBJ1-2	TRBV7-2	.	TRBD1	CASSRPGTGILGYTF	TGTGCCAGCAGCAGACCCGGGACAGGGATATTAGGCTACACCTTC
TRBJ2-1	TRBV7-9	.	TRBD2	CASSSTGTSGSYEQFF	TGTGCCAGCAGCTCCACCGGGACTAGCGGGAGTTATGAGCAGTTCTTC
TRBJ2-5	TRBV27	.	TRBD2	CASSPSGGAQETQYF	TGTGCCAGCAGTCCGTCCGGGGGGGCGCAAGAGACCCAGTACTTC
TRBJ2-5	TRBV5-1	.	.	CASSLDGSEYQETQYF	TGCGCCAGCAGCTTGGATGGCAGCGAATACCAAGAGACCCAGTACTTC
TRBJ1-6	TRBV4-2	.	.	CASSQNWGMNSPLHF	TGTGCCAGCAGCCAAAACTGGGGGATGAATTCACCCCTCCACTTT
TRBJ1-2	TRBV10-3	.	TRBD1	CAISDGQGASGYGYTF	TGTGCCATCAGTGATGGACAGGGGGCCAGTGGCTATGGCTACACCTTC
TRBJ1-1	TRBV19	.	TRBD1	CASSHRGPNTEAFF	TGTGCCAGTAGCCACAGGGGGCCCAACACTGAAGCTTTCTTT
TRBJ1-5	TRBV4-1	.	.	CASSQDRQVFNQPQHF	TGCGCCAGCAGCCAAGACCGACAGGTTTTCAATCAGCCCCAGCATTTT
TRBJ2-5	TRBV3-1/TRBV3-2	.	TRBD2	CASSGAGGPQETQYF	TGTGCCAGCAGCGGGGCGGGAGGGCCCCAAGAGACCCAGTACTTC
TRBJ1-2	TRBV4-3	.	.	CASSPSTVYGYTF	TGCGCCAGCAGCCCCTCGACAGTCTATGGCTACACCTTC
TRBJ2-5	TRBV5-4	.	.	CASRRSRQETQYF	TGTGCCAGCAGGAGGTCGCGCCAAGAGACCCAGTACTTC
TRBJ1-2	TRBV30	.	.	CAWSVGGYGYTF	TGTGCCTGGAGTGTAGGTGGCTATGGCTACACCTTC
TRBJ1-4	TRBV11-2	.	TRBD1	CASSLGTVNEKLFF	TGTGCCAGCAGCCTAGGGACAGTGAATGAAAAACTGTTTTTT
TRBJ2-7	TRBV18	once	TRBD2	CASSETSGGPREQYF	TGTGCCAGCTCAGAGACTAGCGGAGGGCCTAGGGAGCAGTACTTC
TRBJ1-2	TRBV18	.	.	CASSPPNLRYTF	TGTGCCAGCTCACCGCCCAATCTGCGCTACACCTTC
TRBJ2-2	TRBV7-2	.	.	CASGRNQVNTGELFF	TGTGCCAGCGGACGAAACCAGGTGAACACCGGGGAGCTGTTTTTT
TRBJ2-1	TRBV29-1	.	TRBD2	CSVAGGAGSSYNEQFF	TGCAGCGTAGCGGGGGGAGCGGGGTCCTCCTACAATGAGCAGTTCTTC
TRBJ2-7	TRBV5-5	.	TRBD2	CASRPGLAGIYEQYF	TGTGCCAGCAGACCCGGACTAGCGGGTATCTACGAGCAGTACTTC
TRBJ1-2	TRBV5-4	.	.	CASSLEGQTYGYTF	TGTGCCAGCAGCTTGGAGGGGCAGACGTATGGCTACACCTTC
TRBJ1-2	TRBV27	.	.	CASSSQQGGYGYTF	TGTGCCAGCAGTTCCCAACAGGGTGGCTATGGCTACACCTTC
TRBJ2-7	TRBV19	once	.	CASSIVGGAPYEQYF	TGTGCCAGTAGTATTGTTGGGGGGGCCCCCTACGAGCAGTACTTC
TRBJ1-2	TRBV19	.	.	CASTTGPRAYGYTF	TGTGCCAGTACCACGGGCCCCCGGGCCTATGGCTACACCTTC
TRBJ2-7	TRBV29-1	.	.	CSAKVRGQTTDEQYF	TGCAGCGCTAAAGTGCGGGGCCAGACCACCGACGAGCAGTACTTC
TRBJ2-2	TRBV15	.	.	CATSRGLGGNTGELFF	TGTGCCACCAGCAGAGGATTGGGTGGAAACACCGGGGAGCTGTTTTTT
TRBJ1-5	TRBV18	once	TRBD1	CASSPTGLSNQPQHF	TGTGCCAGCTCACCGACAGGGTTGAGCAATCAGCCCCAGCATTTT
TRBJ2-1	TRBV18	few	TRBD1	CASSPGTGGSNEQFF	TGTGCCAGCTCACCCGGGACAGGGGGATCCAATGAGCAGTTCTTC
TRBJ2-7	TRBV9	.	.	CASSVRGNPYEQYF	TGTGCCAGCAGCGTACGGGGAAATCCCTACGAGCAGTACTTC
TRBJ1-1	TRBV12-3/TRBV12-4	.	.	CASSLTGRGEAFF	TGTGCCAGCAGTTTAACAGGTCGGGGTGAAGCTTTCTTT
TRBJ2-1	TRBV7-9	.	.	CASGESGTANNEQFF	TGTGCCAGCGGGGAATCCGGGACGGCCAACAATGAGCAGTTCTTC
TRBJ1-5	TRBV24-1	.	.	CATSEGRKGLNQPQHF	TGTGCCACCAGTGAGGGCAGGAAGGGGCTAAATCAGCCCCAGCATTTT
TRBJ1-2	TRBV15	.	TRBD1	CATSLGTGGYYGYTF	TGTGCCACCAGCTTGGGGACAGGGGGCTACTATGGCTACACCTTC
TRBJ2-5	TRBV18	.	.	CASSPDSRDTQETQYF	TGTGCCAGCTCACCAGACTCCCGGGACACTCAAGAGACCCAGTACTTC
TRBJ1-3	TRBV19	.	.	CASQGWPSGNTIYF	TGTGCCAGCCAGGGATGGCCCTCTGGAAACACCATATATTTT
TRBJ1-2	TRBV4-1	.	.	CASSQEGQKSYGYTF	TGCGCCAGCAGCCAAGAAGGCCAGAAGTCCTATGGCTACACCTTC
TRBJ2-2	TRBV15	.	.	CATSLGRNTGELFF	TGTGCCACCAGCTTAGGTCGGAACACCGGGGAGCTGTTTTTT
TRBJ1-6	TRBV19	.	TRBD1	CASSKPRRDRVHSPLHF	TGTGCCAGTAGTAAACCTCGCCGGGACAGGGTGCATTCACCCCTCCACTTT
TRBJ1-1	TRBV7-2	.	.	CASSFGGAEAFF	TGTGCCAGCAGCTTTGGGGGGGCTGAAGCTTTCTTT
TRBJ2-3	TRBV6-6	once	.	CASSLGQSLRGDTQYF	TGTGCCAGCAGCTTAGGACAGTCCCTTAGGGGGGATACGCAGTATTTT
TRBJ2-7	TRBV5-4	.	TRBD2	CASSGTSGAYEQYF	TGTGCCAGCAGTGGGACTAGCGGGGCGTACGAGCAGTACTTC
TRBJ2-3	TRBV15	.	.	CATRPGVTDTQYF	TGTGCCACCAGACCGGGGGTGACAGATACGCAGTATTTT
TRBJ2-7	TRBV5-1	.	.	CASQKPGYEQYF	TGCGCCAGCCAAAAACCTGGGTACGAGCAGTACTTC
TRBJ1-5	TRBV19	.	.	CASSIEDFNNQPQHF	TGTGCCAGTAGTATAGAGGACTTCAACAATCAGCCCCAGCATTTT
TRBJ2-1	TRBV20-1	.	TRBD2	CSAGRTSEQFF	TGCAGTGCTGGGAGGACTAGTGAGCAGTTCTTC
TRBJ2-7	TRBV5-6	.	.	CASSLRQSYEQYF	TGTGCCAGCAGCTTAAGACAGTCCTACGAGCAGTACTTC
TRBJ1-1	TRBV6-6	.	.	CASSSVREHTEAFF	TGTGCCAGCAGTTCAGTCAGGGAGCACACTGAAGCTTTCTTT
TRBJ2-4	TRBV4-3	.	.	CASSQDSARSKNIQYF	TGCGCCAGCAGCCAAGATTCCGCGAGATCCAAAAACATTCAGTACTTC
TRBJ2-7	TRBV19	few	.	CASSISDSSYEQYF	TGTGCCAGTAGTATATCGGACAGTAGCTACGAGCAGTACTTC